This T cell receptor beta chain was captured by sequencing in a study of T cell changes during pregnancy in multiple sclerosis. Germline assignment: CDR1 SGHVS and CDR2 FQNEAQ. The CDR3 extends over 19 amino acids. Unmatched junction bases numbered 15, after V lost 3 bases and J lost 3 bases. TCRdb's table, derived via immunoSEQ multiplex PCR, lists solely in-frame clones and lacks some. This table has some 10,000 clones, roughly 90% appearing once. This clonotype was obtained from a female donor in good health, enrolled as a control in a pregnancy study. The source was CD8+ T cells from peripheral blood mononuclear cells, collected in the first trimester of pregnancy. This chain links TRBV7-8 with TRBJ2-3, with 10 bases aligning to TRBD2. CDR3 nucleotides: TGTGCCAGCAGCTTCTTTTTCGACCAGCGGGGGGGGTCGACAGATACGCAGTATTTT. This translates into CASSFFFDQRGGSTDTQYF.